These 9 T cell receptor beta chains share one sample of origin, sequenced in a study of human versus mouse CDR3 diversity and MHC coevolution. Only in-frame clones appear in the TCRdb table, and some are missing; sequencing was by immunoSEQ multiplex PCR. This table has more than 55,000 clones, roughly 93% appearing once. The source material was naive CD4+ T cells from blood. Subset: CD45RO-negative CD62L-positive naive CD4 T cells. All receptors derive from a person between 60 and 69 years old in good health.

The J gene is TRBJ2-2, the V gene TRBV7-3; TRBD2 matches at 9 bases. There are 15 residues in the CDR3. V trimming: 2 bases; J trimming: 4 bases; junction bases outside the gene matches: 2. Germline CDR1 and CDR2: SGHTA and FQGTGA. This CDR3 is CASSLSSGITGELFF. The CDR3 DNA reads TGTGCCAGCAGCTTATCTAGCGGGATCACCGGGGAGCTGTTTTTT.

This rearrangement joins TRBV5-1 to TRBJ1-2, with D possibly being TRBD1 (6 bases). The germline V gene encodes CDR1 SGHRS and CDR2 YFSETQ. This CDR3 comprises 13 residues. The V end was cut by 4 bases, the J end by 8 bases, with 15 bases between. CDR3 in amino acids: CASSPDRSDGYTF. In DNA form, the CDR3 reads TGCGCCAGCAGCCCGGACAGAAGCGACGGCTACACCTTC.

The chain combines TRBV18 with TRBJ2-7, with 8 bases matching TRBD1. This CDR3 has 16 residues. Per the germline V gene, CDR1 is KGHSH and CDR2 is LQKENI. Germline trimming cut 6 bases from V and 2 bases from J; bases unmatched to any gene: 12. The CDR3 spells CASSRGPGQEAYEQYF. In DNA, the CDR3 is TGTGCCAGCTCTCGCGGGCCGGGACAGGAGGCCTACGAGCAGTACTTC.

This clone was seen just once. CDR3: CASGLGQTGVRGQPQHF. The CDR3 DNA reads as TGTGCTAGTGGTTTGGGCCAGACAGGGGTGAGGGGTCAGCCCCAGCATTTT. This rearrangement joins TRBV12-5 to TRBJ1-5, with TRBD1 identical over 8 bases. The CDR3 extends over 17 amino acids. V was clipped by 1 base and J by 6 bases; unmatched bases: 11. Germline assignment: CDR1 LGHNT and CDR2 FRNRAP.

The V and J genes are TRBV7-9 and TRBJ2-1; D possibly corresponds to TRBD2 (5 bases). Trimming left V 5 bases short and J 0 bases short, with 11 bases between. CDR1 and CDR2 (germline): SEHNR, FQNEAQ (reference sequence). The CDR3 consists of 15 residues. The CDR3 reads CASSQRRSSYNEQFF. DNA for the CDR3: TGTGCCAGCAGCCAACGGAGGAGCTCCTACAATGAGCAGTTCTTC.

This clone was detected only once. The rearrangement uses TRBV6-5 and TRBJ2-3; 8 positions match TRBD1. With V trimmed by 6 bases and J by 0 bases, 5 bases remained unmatched. The CDR3 consists of 15 residues. CDR1 MNHEY and CDR2 SVGAGI come from the germline V gene. The DNA of the CDR3 is TGTGCCAGCAGCCGGGACAGGACTAGCACAGATACGCAGTATTTT. It codes for CASSRDRTSTDTQYF.

The gene calls are TRBV21-1 and TRBJ2-7; TRBD1, as called in the table, went unchecked against the DNA. TRBV21-1 is assigned pseudogene status. This CDR3 spans 19 amino acids. In nucleotides, the CDR3 is TGTGCCAGCAGCAAAGCGACAGTAGGGCCAAGGGGTCGATACTACGAGCAGTACTTC. Its protein is CASSKATVGPRGRYYEQYF.

The V and J genes are TRBV29-1 and TRBJ2-4; 7 bases match TRBD2. V was clipped by 2 bases and J by 9 bases; unmatched bases: 19. The germline V gene encodes CDR1 SQVTM and CDR2 ANQGSEA. The CDR3 is 17 amino acids. The chain's CDR3 is CSVEIAGLALGGGIQYF. CDR3 coding DNA: TGCAGCGTTGAAATAGCCGGATTAGCTTTGGGGGGGGGCATTCAGTACTTC.

This chain connects TRBV5-4 to TRBJ2-1; 10 bases map to TRBD2. Germline V gene sequence: CDR1 SGHNT, CDR2 YYREEE (reference sequence). The CDR3 is made up of 17 amino acids. With V trimmed by 0 bases and J by 3 bases, 6 bases remained unmatched. CDR3 sequence (DNA): TGTGCCAGCAGCTTGGCTGGGGGACTAGCGAGCTACAATGAGCAGTTCTTC. Its translation: CASSLAGGLASYNEQFF.